The following is a T cell receptor (beta chain) sequence with its context. Its antigen is as yet unknown. The data derive from a study of identical twins. Findings and caveats of the study: Zero-insertion findings could be partly confounded by invariant cells (MAIT and iNKT cells). Insertions were fewer in abundant cord blood beta clonotypes, whereas memory repertoires showed none of this pattern.

Via MiXCR, TCRdb re-called the 5' RACE reads, giving one row per CDR3 protein. The profile shows 400,000 or so distinct CDR3 sequences, around 9.7% of them singletons. The V and J ends lost 6 bases and 5 bases, in that order; junction bases with no gene match: 9. The CDR3 runs to 14 residues. Per germline, CDR1 SNHLY and CDR2 FYNNEI. This rearrangement joins TRBV2 to TRBJ1-2; 7 nucleotides agree with TRBD1. This clonotype was obtained from a woman aged 45-60 years in good health. Sample: naive T cells sorted from blood. The CDR3 DNA reads TGTGCCAGCAGGCCCTCCGGACAGGTTTATGGCTACACCTTC. Its protein product is CASRPSGQVYGYTF.